The rows below give T cell receptor beta chains drawn from one sample of a study of identical twins. TCRdb reanalysed the 5' RACE reads using MiXCR and keeps one entry per CDR3 protein. The table lists hundreds of thousands of distinct CDR3 sequences, roughly 6% of them singletons. The sample consisted of naive T cells sorted from blood. These receptor sequences come from a man younger than 30 in good health. The CDR3 runs from the conserved cysteine through the conserved F or W. A D gene is named only where the DNA matches it firmly. The listing skips clone size in some rows; elsewhere it reads once, few, many or a size class.

v_gene: TRBV20-1; abundance: many; j_gene: TRBJ2-1; d_gene: -; CDR3nt: TGCAGTGCTAGGGAAACAGGTGATGAGCAGTTCTTC; CDR3aa: CSARETGDEQFF
v_gene: TRBV10-2; abundance: -; j_gene: TRBJ2-1; d_gene: TRBD2; CDR3nt: TGCGCCAGCAGTTTCAACCAGCGGGAGGCTCACCCCTACAATGAGCAGTTCTTC; CDR3aa: CASSFNQREAHPYNEQFF
v_gene: TRBV6-1; abundance: -; j_gene: TRBJ1-5; d_gene: TRBD1; CDR3nt: TGTGCCAGCAGTGGACAGGGGGGCGGCAATCAGCCCCAGCATTTT; CDR3aa: CASSGQGGGNQPQHF
v_gene: TRBV7-8; abundance: many; j_gene: TRBJ2-2; d_gene: -; CDR3nt: TGTGCCAGCAGCGATAGCGGTTCGAACACCGGGGAGCTGTTTTTT; CDR3aa: CASSDSGSNTGELFF
v_gene: TRBV10-3; abundance: few; j_gene: TRBJ2-1; d_gene: -; CDR3nt: TGTGCCATCAGGGGACAAACCTCCTACAATGAGCAGTTCTTC; CDR3aa: CAIRGQTSYNEQFF
v_gene: TRBV30; abundance: -; j_gene: TRBJ2-2; d_gene: -; CDR3nt: TGTGCCTGGAATCGGATGAACGGGGAGCTGTTTTTT; CDR3aa: CAWNRMNGELFF
v_gene: TRBV29-1; abundance: many; j_gene: TRBJ2-1; d_gene: -; CDR3nt: TGCAGCGTGATAGCTAATGAGCAGTTCTTC; CDR3aa: CSVIANEQFF
v_gene: TRBV7-7; abundance: few; j_gene: TRBJ2-1; d_gene: TRBD2; CDR3nt: TGTGCCAGCAGCTTAGTGGCGGGAGAAGTCAATGAGCAGTTCTTC; CDR3aa: CASSLVAGEVNEQFF
v_gene: TRBV20-1; abundance: -; j_gene: TRBJ2-5; d_gene: TRBD2; CDR3nt: TGCAGTGCTAGAGAGGAGCGGGAGGGCCCGCGGGAGACCCAGTACTTC; CDR3aa: CSAREEREGPRETQYF
v_gene: TRBV29-1; abundance: few; j_gene: TRBJ2-1; d_gene: -; CDR3nt: TGCAGCGCTCTGTTGACAGCGGGTTACAATGAGCAGTTCTTC; CDR3aa: CSALLTAGYNEQFF
v_gene: TRBV5-8; abundance: many; j_gene: TRBJ2-2; d_gene: TRBD2; CDR3nt: TGTGCCAGCGGTCTAGCGGGAGGGCGGACCGGGGAGCTGTTTTTT; CDR3aa: CASGLAGGRTGELFF
v_gene: TRBV3-1; abundance: many; j_gene: TRBJ2-5; d_gene: TRBD2; CDR3nt: TGTGCCAGCAGCCAAGATGGGACTAGCGGGAGGAGCTTC; CDR3aa: CASSQDGTSGRSF
v_gene: TRBV2; abundance: few; j_gene: TRBJ2-1; d_gene: TRBD1; CDR3nt: TGTGCCAGCAGCGAGGGACAGTTTTTATACAATGAGCAGTTCTTC; CDR3aa: CASSEGQFLYNEQFF
v_gene: TRBV7-9; abundance: many; j_gene: TRBJ1-6; d_gene: -; CDR3nt: TGTGCCAGCAGCCGATCAGTCAATCGGGGCGGTAATTCACCCCTCCACTTT; CDR3aa: CASSRSVNRGGNSPLHF
v_gene: TRBV18; abundance: few; j_gene: TRBJ2-5; d_gene: -; CDR3nt: TGTGCCAGCTCACCATCGGCCGTACAAGAGACCCAGTACTTC; CDR3aa: CASSPSAVQETQYF
v_gene: TRBV7-9; abundance: many; j_gene: TRBJ2-3; d_gene: TRBD2; CDR3nt: TGCGCCAGCAGCTTGGTAGCGGGAGCAGATACGCAGTATTTT; CDR3aa: CASSLVAGADTQYF
v_gene: TRBV7-9; abundance: few; j_gene: TRBJ2-3; d_gene: -; CDR3nt: TGTGCCAGCAGCTCCGAGCGGATGCAGTATTTT; CDR3aa: CASSSERMQYF
v_gene: TRBV25-1; abundance: -; j_gene: TRBJ1-1; d_gene: -; CDR3nt: TGTGCCAGCAGTGGTTGGGGGATGAACACTGAAGCTTTCTTT; CDR3aa: CASSGWGMNTEAFF
v_gene: TRBV4-1; abundance: few; j_gene: TRBJ2-5; d_gene: TRBD1; CDR3nt: TGCGCCAGCAGCCAAGAAGGTGGGACAGGTACGACGGAGACCCAGTACTTC; CDR3aa: CASSQEGGTGTTETQYF
v_gene: TRBV10-3; abundance: few; j_gene: TRBJ2-1; d_gene: -; CDR3nt: TGTGCCATCAGTGACGGGGGACACAATGAGCAGTTCTTC; CDR3aa: CAISDGGHNEQFF
v_gene: TRBV24-1; abundance: many; j_gene: TRBJ2-2; d_gene: -; CDR3nt: TGTGCCACCAGTGATCCACTGGGGAGTCGGTCGAACACCGGGGAGCTGTTTTTT; CDR3aa: CATSDPLGSRSNTGELFF
v_gene: TRBV10-1; abundance: once; j_gene: TRBJ2-5; d_gene: TRBD1; CDR3nt: TGCGCCAGCAGTGAGTCAGGGACAGGGAATTTTGAGACCCAGTACTTC; CDR3aa: CASSESGTGNFETQYF
v_gene: TRBV7-2; abundance: few; j_gene: TRBJ2-5; d_gene: -; CDR3nt: TGTGCCAGCAGCCCCCTGGGCGGCAGGGTGGAGACCCAGTACTTC; CDR3aa: CASSPLGGRVETQYF
v_gene: TRBV20-1; abundance: many; j_gene: TRBJ2-1; d_gene: TRBD2; CDR3nt: TGCAGTGCTAGACCAAGACTAGCGGGAGTCTTCAATGAGCAGTTCTTC; CDR3aa: CSARPRLAGVFNEQFF
v_gene: TRBV24-1; abundance: many; j_gene: TRBJ2-1; d_gene: TRBD2; CDR3nt: TGTGCCACCAGTGATTTACCGGGGGGGCGGGAGCAGTTCTTC; CDR3aa: CATSDLPGGREQFF
v_gene: TRBV24-1; abundance: many; j_gene: TRBJ2-1; d_gene: -; CDR3nt: TGTGCCACCGGTCAGGACACGGGACTTTTGGATGAGCAGTTCTTC; CDR3aa: CATGQDTGLLDEQFF
v_gene: TRBV6-2/TRBV6-3; abundance: few; j_gene: TRBJ2-2; d_gene: TRBD2; CDR3nt: TGTGCCAGCAGTTGGGGACTAGAAGGGCTGTTTTTT; CDR3aa: CASSWGLEGLFF
v_gene: TRBV7-2; abundance: few; j_gene: TRBJ2-4; d_gene: -; CDR3nt: TGTGCCAGCAGCTTAGTACAGGGCGTCGGCAAAAACATTCAGTACTTC; CDR3aa: CASSLVQGVGKNIQYF
v_gene: TRBV24-1; abundance: -; j_gene: TRBJ2-3; d_gene: TRBD2; CDR3nt: TGTGCCACCAGTGGGCGCGGGGGGAACACAGATACGCAGTATTTT; CDR3aa: CATSGRGGNTDTQYF
v_gene: TRBV28; abundance: -; j_gene: TRBJ1-6; d_gene: -; CDR3nt: TGTGCCAGCAGGACCGGGACGGCTATCTCACCCCTCCACTTT; CDR3aa: CASRTGTAISPLHF
v_gene: TRBV29-1; abundance: few; j_gene: TRBJ2-2; d_gene: -; CDR3nt: TGCAGCGGGGGAACAAACACCGGGGAGCTGTTTTTT; CDR3aa: CSGGTNTGELFF
v_gene: TRBV20-1; abundance: many; j_gene: TRBJ2-2; d_gene: -; CDR3nt: TGCAGTGCTAGGGTTTCAGGGAGGACCGGGGAGCTGTTTTTT; CDR3aa: CSARVSGRTGELFF
v_gene: TRBV3-1; abundance: many; j_gene: TRBJ2-3; d_gene: -; CDR3nt: TGTGCCAGCAGCCAAGTGGTCACAGATACGCAGTATTTT; CDR3aa: CASSQVVTDTQYF
v_gene: TRBV12-3/TRBV12-4; abundance: -; j_gene: TRBJ1-2; d_gene: -; CDR3nt: TGTGCCAGCAGTGCGGGACCCTATGGCTACACCTTC; CDR3aa: CASSAGPYGYTF
v_gene: TRBV6-2/TRBV6-3; abundance: few; j_gene: TRBJ1-2; d_gene: -; CDR3nt: TGTGCCAGCAGTTACTCGGGAGGGGTGAGCGGCGGCTACACCTTC; CDR3aa: CASSYSGGVSGGYTF
v_gene: TRBV7-9; abundance: few; j_gene: TRBJ1-1; d_gene: -; CDR3nt: TGTGCCAGCAGCTTAGCTCCAGGAATCGACACTGAAGCTTTCTTT; CDR3aa: CASSLAPGIDTEAFF
v_gene: TRBV12-5; abundance: -; j_gene: TRBJ2-7; d_gene: -; CDR3nt: TGTGCTAGTGGTTTGGCCGGGACCCCGGAGCAGTACTTC; CDR3aa: CASGLAGTPEQYF
v_gene: TRBV6-1; abundance: -; j_gene: TRBJ1-4; d_gene: -; CDR3nt: TGTGCCAGCACCGGAGAGCCTAATGAAAAACTGTTTTTT; CDR3aa: CASTGEPNEKLFF
v_gene: TRBV12-3/TRBV12-4; abundance: many; j_gene: TRBJ2-2; d_gene: TRBD2; CDR3nt: TGTGCCAGCAGAACGACTAGCGGGATGAACACCGGGGAGCTGTTTTTT; CDR3aa: CASRTTSGMNTGELFF
v_gene: TRBV5-4; abundance: -; j_gene: TRBJ1-4; d_gene: TRBD1; CDR3nt: TGTGCCAGCAGCTTGTTCGGGCGGACAGGGGGCTCGGGAGCTGAAAAACTGTTTTTT; CDR3aa: CASSLFGRTGGSGAEKLFF
v_gene: TRBV29-1; abundance: -; j_gene: TRBJ2-1; d_gene: -; CDR3nt: TGCAGCGTTGTAGGCTCGGGTGAGCAGTTCTTC; CDR3aa: CSVVGSGEQFF
v_gene: TRBV28; abundance: -; j_gene: TRBJ2-3; d_gene: -; CDR3nt: TGTGCCACCAGGACCGAACCGAGGCGAGATACGCAGTATTTT; CDR3aa: CATRTEPRRDTQYF
v_gene: TRBV5-1; abundance: many; j_gene: TRBJ2-7; d_gene: TRBD1; CDR3nt: TGCGCCAGCAGCTCCGGACAGGGGGCTAATGAGCAGTACTTC; CDR3aa: CASSSGQGANEQYF
v_gene: TRBV6-5; abundance: many; j_gene: TRBJ1-2; d_gene: -; CDR3nt: TGTGCCAGCAGTTACTCTGTTCCTGGGGGGCGCGACTATGGCTACACCTTC; CDR3aa: CASSYSVPGGRDYGYTF
v_gene: TRBV27; abundance: -; j_gene: TRBJ1-2; d_gene: TRBD1; CDR3nt: TGTGCCAGCAGTCGTGGGACAGGGGACTGGGGCTACACCTTC; CDR3aa: CASSRGTGDWGYTF
v_gene: TRBV5-1; abundance: -; j_gene: TRBJ2-5; d_gene: TRBD2; CDR3nt: TGCGCCAGCAGCCTAGGGAGGGCCATGGAGACCCAGTACTTC; CDR3aa: CASSLGRAMETQYF
v_gene: TRBV9; abundance: many; j_gene: TRBJ2-1; d_gene: TRBD2; CDR3nt: TGTGCCAGCAGCGTTACCGCGGGAGGCGAGCAGTTCTTC; CDR3aa: CASSVTAGGEQFF
v_gene: TRBV20-1; abundance: many; j_gene: TRBJ2-1; d_gene: TRBD2; CDR3nt: TGCAGTGCACAACTAGCGGGAGGTTACAATGAGCAGTTCTTC; CDR3aa: CSAQLAGGYNEQFF
v_gene: TRBV13; abundance: few; j_gene: TRBJ2-3; d_gene: TRBD2; CDR3nt: TGTGCCAGCAGCTCCCTTTCTACCCGGGGTAGCGGGAGAACAGATACGCAGTATTTT; CDR3aa: CASSSLSTRGSGRTDTQYF
v_gene: TRBV2; abundance: few; j_gene: TRBJ2-7; d_gene: -; CDR3nt: TGTGCCAGCAGGTTTTATATCGCCGGGAGCTACGAGCAGTACTTC; CDR3aa: CASRFYIAGSYEQYF
v_gene: TRBV12-3/TRBV12-4; abundance: many; j_gene: TRBJ2-7; d_gene: TRBD2; CDR3nt: TGTGCCACCAGGGAGGGGACGGGGAGAGAGCAGTACTTC; CDR3aa: CATREGTGREQYF